This T cell receptor beta chain was found in a study of T cell responses to AZD1222 COVID-19 vaccine. Study results and limitations: Mostly white British, mostly female donors; authors suggested clonal diversity may be underestimated. Spike-wide vaccine-associated CD4 TCRs dominated at 160-218 and 743-854. In all cases, repertoires were sampled only after the peak T cell response.

The assay was immunoSEQ multiplex PCR, and TCRdb's table has in-frame clones only and misses some. The repertoire holds fewer than 200,000 clones, with 85% to 90% as singletons. With regard to this clone: What it binds is not known.

The CDR3 is 13 residues long. Germline loops: CDR1 SGHRS, CDR2 YFSETQ. Germline trimming cut 4 bases from V and 5 bases from J; bases unmatched to any gene: 2. The clonotype originates from an adult in good health. V is TRBV5-1 and J is TRBJ2-2, with 7 bases aligning to TRBD1. The sample here was peripheral blood, taken on day 0 of AZD1222 vaccination. DNA for the CDR3: TGCGCCAGCAGCGGACAGGTTACCGGGGAGCTGTTTTTT. It yields the protein CASSGQVTGELFF.